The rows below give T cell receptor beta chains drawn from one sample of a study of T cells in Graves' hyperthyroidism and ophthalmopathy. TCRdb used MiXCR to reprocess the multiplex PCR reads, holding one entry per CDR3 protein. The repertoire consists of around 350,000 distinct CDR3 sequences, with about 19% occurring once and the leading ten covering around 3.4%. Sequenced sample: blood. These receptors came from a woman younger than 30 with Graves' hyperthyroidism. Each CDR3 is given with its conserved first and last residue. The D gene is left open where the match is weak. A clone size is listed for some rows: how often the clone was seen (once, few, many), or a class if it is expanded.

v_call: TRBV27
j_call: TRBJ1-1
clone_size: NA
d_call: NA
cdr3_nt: TGTGCCAGCAATTCAATGGGGGTGGGGGTGTTGGACACTGAAGCTTTCTTT
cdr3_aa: CASNSMGVGVLDTEAFF

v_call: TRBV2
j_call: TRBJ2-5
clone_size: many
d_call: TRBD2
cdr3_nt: TGTGCCAGCAGTTCAGTGGCTAGCGGGGAGACCCAGTACTTC
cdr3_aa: CASSSVASGETQYF

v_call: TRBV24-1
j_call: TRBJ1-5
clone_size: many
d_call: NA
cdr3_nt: TGTGCCACCAGTGACCCCTCTGACGGAGGATATCGTCCCCAGCATTTT
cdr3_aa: CATSDPSDGGYRPQHF

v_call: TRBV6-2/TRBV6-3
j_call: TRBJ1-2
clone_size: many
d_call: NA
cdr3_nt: TGTGCCAGCAGTATCTCCTCAGGGGTACTTGGTGGCTACACCTTC
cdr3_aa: CASSISSGVLGGYTF

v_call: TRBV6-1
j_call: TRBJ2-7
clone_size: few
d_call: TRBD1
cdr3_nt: TGTGCCAGCAGTGCCGGGACAGGTTCTTCCTACGAGCAGTACTTC
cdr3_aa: CASSAGTGSSYEQYF

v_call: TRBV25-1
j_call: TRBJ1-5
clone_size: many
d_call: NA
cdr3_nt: TGTGCCAGCAGTGATAAAAGGGCGGGTCAGCCCCAGCATTTT
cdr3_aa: CASSDKRAGQPQHF

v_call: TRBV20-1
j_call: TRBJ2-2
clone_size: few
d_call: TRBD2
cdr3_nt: TGCAGTGCTAGGTCTTCTAGCGGGGGGGATCACGGGGAGCTGTTCTTT
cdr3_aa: CSARSSSGGDHGELFF

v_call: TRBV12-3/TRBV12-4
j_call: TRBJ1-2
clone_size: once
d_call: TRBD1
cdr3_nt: TGTGCCAGCAGTTCGACAGGGCCGGCGGCTAACTATGGCTACACCTTC
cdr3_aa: CASSSTGPAANYGYTF

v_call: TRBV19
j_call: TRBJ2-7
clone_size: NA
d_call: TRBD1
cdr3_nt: TGTGCCAGTAGTGGACAGGGGAACACCTACGAGCAGTACTTC
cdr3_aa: CASSGQGNTYEQYF

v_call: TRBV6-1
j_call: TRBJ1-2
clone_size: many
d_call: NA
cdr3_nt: TGTGCCAGCAGTCGACTCCCTGGTGCTAACTATGGCTACACCTTC
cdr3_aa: CASSRLPGANYGYTF

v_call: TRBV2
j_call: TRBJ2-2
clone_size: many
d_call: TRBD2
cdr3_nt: TGTGCCACCCGTGGTACTAGCGGGGGCTACACCGGGGAGCTGTTTTTT
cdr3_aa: CATRGTSGGYTGELFF

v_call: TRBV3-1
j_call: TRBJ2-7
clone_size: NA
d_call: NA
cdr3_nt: TGTGCCAGCAGCCGGGGAAGGGGCTCCTACGAGCAGTACTTC
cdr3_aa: CASSRGRGSYEQYF

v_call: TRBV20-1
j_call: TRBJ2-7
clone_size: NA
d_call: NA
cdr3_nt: TGCAGTGCTAGAGATAGGGACCTCCCCTACGAGCAGTACTTC
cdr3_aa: CSARDRDLPYEQYF

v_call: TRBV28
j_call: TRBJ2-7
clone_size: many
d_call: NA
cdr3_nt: TGTGCCAGCAGGCTTTACGGCTACGAGCAGTACTTC
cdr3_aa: CASRLYGYEQYF

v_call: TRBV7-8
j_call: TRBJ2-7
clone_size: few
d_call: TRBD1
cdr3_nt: TGTGCCAGCAGCCCTCGGGACAGGGGTTATAACGAGCAGTACTTC
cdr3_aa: CASSPRDRGYNEQYF

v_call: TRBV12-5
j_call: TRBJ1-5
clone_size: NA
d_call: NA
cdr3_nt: TGTGCTAGTGGTTTGTGGCAGGGTGGCAATCAGCCCCAGCATTTT
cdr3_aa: CASGLWQGGNQPQHF

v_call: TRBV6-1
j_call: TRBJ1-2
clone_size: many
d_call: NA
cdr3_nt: TGTGCCAGCAGTGAAGGTGGGACGACCTCCGGCTACACCTTC
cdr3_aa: CASSEGGTTSGYTF

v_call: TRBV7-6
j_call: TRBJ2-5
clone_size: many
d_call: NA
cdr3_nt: TGTGCCAGCAGCTCCCGCCGAGGAACCCAAGAGACCCAGTACTTC
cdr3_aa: CASSSRRGTQETQYF

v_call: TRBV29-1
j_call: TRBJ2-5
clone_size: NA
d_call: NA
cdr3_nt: TGCAGCGTCTACCCCGGACGGGCCCAGAACTTC
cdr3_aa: CSVYPGRAQNF

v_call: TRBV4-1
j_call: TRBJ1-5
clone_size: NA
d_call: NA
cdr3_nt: TGCGCCAGCAGCCAAGTTTTCAATTCACGAGTTTATTTT
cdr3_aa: CASSQVFNSRVYF

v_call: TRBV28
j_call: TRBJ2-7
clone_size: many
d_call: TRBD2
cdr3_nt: TGTGCCAGCAGTCAGTTCGCGGGGGGCCGGTACGAGCAGTACTTC
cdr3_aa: CASSQFAGGRYEQYF

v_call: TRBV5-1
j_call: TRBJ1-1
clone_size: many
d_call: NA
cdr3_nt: TGCGCCAGCAGCTTGGCCACGTCCACTGAAGCTTTCTTT
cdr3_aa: CASSLATSTEAFF

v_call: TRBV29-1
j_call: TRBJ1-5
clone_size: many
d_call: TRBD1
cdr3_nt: TGCAGCGTTTATACAGGGGGCAATCAGCCCCAGCATTTT
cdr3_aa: CSVYTGGNQPQHF

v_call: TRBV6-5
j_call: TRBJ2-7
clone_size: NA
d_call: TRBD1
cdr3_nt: TGTGCCAGCAGATATTCTTTAGGGACAGGGGACGGCGAGCAGTACTTC
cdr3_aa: CASRYSLGTGDGEQYF

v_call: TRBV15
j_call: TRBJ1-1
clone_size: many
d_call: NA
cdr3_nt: TGTGCCACCAACCCGGAGGGGAACACTGAAGCTTTCTTT
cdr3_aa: CATNPEGNTEAFF

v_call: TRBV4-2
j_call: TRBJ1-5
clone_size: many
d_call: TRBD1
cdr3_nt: TGTGCCAGCAGCCAAGATGGGGGACAGATCAATCAGCCCCAGCATTTT
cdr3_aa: CASSQDGGQINQPQHF

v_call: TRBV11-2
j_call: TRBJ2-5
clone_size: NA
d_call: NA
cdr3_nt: TGTGCCAGCAGCCTCCCTGGGCAGACCCAGTACTTC
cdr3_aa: CASSLPGQTQYF

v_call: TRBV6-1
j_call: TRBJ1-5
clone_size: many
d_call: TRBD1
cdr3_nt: TGTGCCAGCAGAACAGGGGTGGGACAGCCCCAGCATTTT
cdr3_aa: CASRTGVGQPQHF

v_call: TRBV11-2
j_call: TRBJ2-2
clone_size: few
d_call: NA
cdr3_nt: TGTGCCAGCAGCCTAATTACTCACAGGGCTAGCGCCGGGGAGCTGTTTTTT
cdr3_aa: CASSLITHRASAGELFF

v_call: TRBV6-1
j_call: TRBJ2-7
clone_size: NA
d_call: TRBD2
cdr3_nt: TGTGCCAGCAGCGCCGGGACTAGCGGGCCCGAGCAGTACTTC
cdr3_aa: CASSAGTSGPEQYF

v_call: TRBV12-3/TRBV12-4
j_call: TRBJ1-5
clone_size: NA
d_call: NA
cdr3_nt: TGTGCCAGCAGTGTGACAGGAGGTAATCAGCCCCAGCATTTT
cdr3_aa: CASSVTGGNQPQHF

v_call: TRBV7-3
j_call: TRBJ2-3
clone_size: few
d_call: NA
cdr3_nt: TGTGCCAGCAGCCCGCGGGCAGGGCGAGGAGATACGCAGTATTTT
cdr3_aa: CASSPRAGRGDTQYF

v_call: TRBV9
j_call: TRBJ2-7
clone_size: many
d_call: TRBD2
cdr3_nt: TGTGCCAGCAGCGTGAGCGGGGGCTACGAGCAGTACTTC
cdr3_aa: CASSVSGGYEQYF

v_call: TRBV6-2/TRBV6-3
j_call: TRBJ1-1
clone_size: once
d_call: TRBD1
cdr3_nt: TGTGCCAGCAGTTACCCGGGACAGCGGGCTTTCTTT
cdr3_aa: CASSYPGQRAFF

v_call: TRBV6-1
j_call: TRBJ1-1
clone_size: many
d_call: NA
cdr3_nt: TGTGCCAGCCTAACTAACCGACGGTGGCCCACTGAAGCTTTCTTT
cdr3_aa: CASLTNRRWPTEAFF

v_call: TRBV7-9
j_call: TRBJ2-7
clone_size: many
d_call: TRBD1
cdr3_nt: TGTGCCAGCAGTAAAAGACAGGGTACAACCTACGAGCAGTACTTC
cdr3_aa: CASSKRQGTTYEQYF

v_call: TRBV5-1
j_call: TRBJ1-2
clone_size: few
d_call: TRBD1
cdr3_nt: TGCGCCAGCAGCGTCGACAGGGGGCGAAACTATGGCTACACCTTC
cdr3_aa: CASSVDRGRNYGYTF

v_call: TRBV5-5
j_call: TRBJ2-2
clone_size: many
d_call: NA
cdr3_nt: TGTGCCAGCAGCCCGTCAGTGGCCAGCACCGGGGAGCTGTTTTTT
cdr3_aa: CASSPSVASTGELFF

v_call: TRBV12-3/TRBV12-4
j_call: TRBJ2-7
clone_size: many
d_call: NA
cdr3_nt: TGTGCCAGCAGTTTAGCGCTTCCCGGCTACGAGCAGTACTTC
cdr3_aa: CASSLALPGYEQYF

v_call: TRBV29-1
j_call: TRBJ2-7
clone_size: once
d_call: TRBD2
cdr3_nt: TGCAGCGCTCGGACTAGCTTGAACGAGCAGTACTTC
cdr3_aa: CSARTSLNEQYF

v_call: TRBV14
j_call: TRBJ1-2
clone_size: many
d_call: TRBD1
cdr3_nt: TGTGCCAGCAGCCAAGAACCGAGACAGGGGGCATTCGGCTACACCTTC
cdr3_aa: CASSQEPRQGAFGYTF

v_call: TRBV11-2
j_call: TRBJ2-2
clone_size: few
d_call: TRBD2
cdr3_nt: TGTGCCAGCAGCTTCCCGCGGGGGGTAAACACCGGGGAGCTGTTTTTT
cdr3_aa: CASSFPRGVNTGELFF

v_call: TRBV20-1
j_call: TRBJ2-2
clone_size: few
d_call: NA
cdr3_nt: TGCAGTGCTAGAGATTTTCTCGGGGAGCTGTTTTTT
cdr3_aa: CSARDFLGELFF